The rows below give T cell receptor beta chains drawn from one sample of a study of T cell responses to AZD1222 COVID-19 vaccine. Only in-frame clones appear in the TCRdb table, and some are missing; sequencing was by immunoSEQ multiplex PCR. Among nearly 110,000 clones listed, nearly 90% were seen once. The source material was peripheral blood, sampled 28 days after the second AZD1222 dose. The source of these receptors is an adult who received the AZD1222 COVID-19 vaccine. Each CDR3 is given with its conserved first and last residue. A D gene is named only where the DNA matches it firmly. The listing skips clone size in some rows; elsewhere it reads once, few, many or a size class.

j_gene: TRBJ2-1; v_gene: TRBV7-3; abundance: -; d_gene: -; CDR3aa: CASSLMGQDIGEQFF; CDR3nt: TGTGCCAGCAGCTTAATGGGACAAGATATCGGTGAGCAGTTCTTC
j_gene: TRBJ1-2; v_gene: TRBV16; abundance: -; d_gene: -; CDR3aa: CASSPVMPSSNYGYTF; CDR3nt: TGTGCCAGCAGCCCCGTCATGCCGTCGTCGAACTATGGCTACACCTTC
j_gene: TRBJ1-1; v_gene: TRBV5-6; abundance: -; d_gene: -; CDR3aa: CASSLQGSTEAFF; CDR3nt: TGTGCCAGCAGCTTACAGGGAAGCACTGAAGCTTTCTTT
j_gene: TRBJ2-7; v_gene: TRBV7-2; abundance: -; d_gene: TRBD1; CDR3aa: CASSWTGKPYEQYF; CDR3nt: TGTGCCAGCAGCTGGACAGGGAAACCCTACGAGCAGTACTTC
j_gene: TRBJ2-7; v_gene: TRBV2; abundance: once; d_gene: TRBD2; CDR3aa: CASSEAGTSGGTYEQYF; CDR3nt: TGTGCCAGCAGTGAAGCGGGGACTAGCGGGGGAACCTACGAGCAGTACTTC
j_gene: TRBJ2-5; v_gene: TRBV29-1; abundance: -; d_gene: TRBD1; CDR3aa: CSVERIRRKLDRGKQETQYF; CDR3nt: TGCAGCGTTGAACGAATTCGTCGAAAATTAGACAGGGGAAAACAAGAGACCCAGTACTTC
j_gene: TRBJ1-4; v_gene: TRBV6-5; abundance: -; d_gene: -; CDR3aa: CASGVRPDEKLFF; CDR3nt: TGTGCCAGCGGGGTCAGGCCGGATGAAAAACTGTTTTTT
j_gene: TRBJ2-1; v_gene: TRBV27; abundance: -; d_gene: -; CDR3aa: CASSLSPQQNHEQFF; CDR3nt: TGTGCCAGCAGTTTATCGCCGCAGCAAAACCATGAGCAGTTCTTC
j_gene: TRBJ1-4; v_gene: TRBV15; abundance: -; d_gene: -; CDR3aa: CATSNRRASSATNEKLFF; CDR3nt: TGTGCCACCAGCAACCGCCGGGCTTCCTCAGCAACTAATGAAAAACTGTTTTTT
j_gene: TRBJ1-2; v_gene: TRBV6-5; abundance: -; d_gene: -; CDR3aa: CASSFGSYYGYTF; CDR3nt: TGTGCCAGCAGTTTCGGGTCCTACTATGGCTACACCTTC
j_gene: TRBJ1-1; v_gene: TRBV7-2; abundance: -; d_gene: TRBD1; CDR3aa: CASSSGRGRRSAEAFF; CDR3nt: TGTGCCAGCAGCTCGGGCAGGGGGCGTCGATCTGCTGAAGCTTTCTTT
j_gene: TRBJ1-1; v_gene: TRBV5-5; abundance: -; d_gene: TRBD1; CDR3aa: CASSWTGENTEAFF; CDR3nt: TGTGCCAGCAGCTGGACAGGGGAGAACACTGAAGCTTTCTTT
j_gene: TRBJ2-2; v_gene: TRBV7-2; abundance: -; d_gene: -; CDR3aa: CASRLEGAGELFF; CDR3nt: TGTGCCAGCAGGCTCGAGGGGGCCGGGGAGCTGTTTTTT
j_gene: TRBJ2-3; v_gene: TRBV10-3; abundance: -; d_gene: -; CDR3aa: CAISDDSSTDTQYF; CDR3nt: TGTGCCATCAGTGATGACAGTAGCACAGATACGCAGTATTTT
j_gene: TRBJ2-5; v_gene: TRBV7-9; abundance: -; d_gene: TRBD1; CDR3aa: CASSQGATETQYF; CDR3nt: TGTGCCAGCAGCCAGGGGGCTACGGAGACCCAGTACTTC
j_gene: TRBJ2-2; v_gene: TRBV2; abundance: -; d_gene: -; CDR3aa: CASSSSGSNTGELFF; CDR3nt: -
j_gene: TRBJ1-5; v_gene: TRBV28; abundance: -; d_gene: -; CDR3aa: CASSLGGSGGHEHF; CDR3nt: TGTGCCAGCAGTTTAGGAGGGTCGGGTGGGCACGAGCATTTT
j_gene: TRBJ2-6; v_gene: TRBV2; abundance: -; d_gene: TRBD1; CDR3aa: CASSEAGTGENSGANVLTF; CDR3nt: TGTGCCAGCAGTGAAGCGGGGACAGGGGAAAACTCTGGGGCCAACGTCCTGACTTTC
j_gene: TRBJ1-6; v_gene: TRBV27; abundance: -; d_gene: -; CDR3aa: CASTSGQYNSPLHF; CDR3nt: TGTGCCAGCACGAGCGGACAGTATAATTCACCCCTCCACTTT
j_gene: TRBJ2-1; v_gene: TRBV24-1; abundance: -; d_gene: TRBD2; CDR3aa: CATSDRGGSSYNEQFF; CDR3nt: TGTGCCACCAGTGACCGGGGGGGGAGCTCCTACAATGAGCAGTTCTTC
j_gene: TRBJ1-5; v_gene: TRBV30; abundance: -; d_gene: -; CDR3aa: CAWGTGTLGNQPQHF; CDR3nt: TGTGCCTGGGGAACCGGGACCCTGGGCAATCAGCCCCAGCATTTT
j_gene: TRBJ2-5; v_gene: TRBV7-9; abundance: -; d_gene: -; CDR3aa: CASSLPLDPMGETQYF; CDR3nt: TGTGCCAGCAGCTTACCCCTCGACCCTATGGGTGAGACCCAGTACTTC
j_gene: TRBJ2-1; v_gene: TRBV4-2; abundance: once; d_gene: TRBD2; CDR3aa: CATTAGGSYNEQFF; CDR3nt: TGTGCCACCACAGCGGGGGGCTCCTACAATGAGCAGTTCTTC
j_gene: TRBJ1-1; v_gene: TRBV28; abundance: -; d_gene: -; CDR3aa: CASSLTGNTEAFF; CDR3nt: TGTGCCAGCAGTTTAACCGGGAACACTGAAGCTTTCTTT
j_gene: TRBJ1-2; v_gene: TRBV7-2; abundance: -; d_gene: TRBD1; CDR3aa: CASSSRDRAGRYTF; CDR3nt: TGTGCCAGCAGCTCCCGGGACAGGGCTGGCCGCTACACCTTC
j_gene: TRBJ2-2; v_gene: TRBV27; abundance: -; d_gene: TRBD2; CDR3aa: CASSYAPSGGAGELFF; CDR3nt: TGTGCCAGCAGTTACGCCCCTAGCGGGGGGGCCGGGGAGCTGTTTTTT
j_gene: TRBJ2-1; v_gene: TRBV24-1; abundance: -; d_gene: -; CDR3aa: CATSEGQSYNEQFF; CDR3nt: TGTGCCACCAGTGAAGGCCAGTCCTACAATGAGCAGTTCTTC
j_gene: TRBJ2-1; v_gene: TRBV6-2/TRBV6-3; abundance: -; d_gene: TRBD2; CDR3aa: CASSRPLAGGPSSYNEQFF; CDR3nt: TGTGCCAGCAGCCGCCCACTAGCGGGGGGCCCCAGCTCCTACAATGAGCAGTTCTTC
j_gene: TRBJ2-7; v_gene: TRBV6-1; abundance: -; d_gene: -; CDR3aa: CASSEGGSYEQYF; CDR3nt: TGTGCCAGCAGTGAAGGTGGGTCCTACGAGCAGTACTTC
j_gene: TRBJ2-7; v_gene: TRBV29-1; abundance: -; d_gene: TRBD2; CDR3aa: CSVRGGPYEQYF; CDR3nt: TGCAGCGTGCGGGGGGGCCCCTACGAGCAGTACTTC